This T cell receptor beta chain came from a study of blood T cell repertoires in COVID-19. V dropped 3 bases and J dropped 2 bases, with 29 bases sitting between them. Germline assignment: CDR1 LNHDA and CDR2 SQIVND (reference sequence). The CDR3 has 20 residues. Here immunoSEQ multiplex PCR was the method, and the copy in TCRdb shows in-frame clones only, minus some. The data show roughly 50,000 clones, 75% to 90% seen once. In its sample, this clone was seen once. The sequenced sample was peripheral blood. The receptor was derived from a woman aged 55-75 years with acute or convalescent COVID-19. The V call is TRBV19, the J call TRBJ2-7, with a possible D match to TRBD1 (6 bases). The DNA of the CDR3 is TGTGCCAGTAGTATTGGTCCAAACGACAACAGGGAGATTATCCCCTACGAGCAGTACTTC. Its translation: CASSIGPNDNREIIPYEQYF.